Listed below are T cell receptor beta chains from one sample, sequenced in a study of shared clonotypes between healthy human individuals. Some clones are missing from TCRdb's copy, which holds only in-frame ones; the method was immunoSEQ multiplex PCR. The sample consists of roughly 1 million clones, under 80% of them appearing once. The source material was memory CD4+ T cells sorted from blood. All receptors come from a young man in good health. The CDR3 runs from the conserved cysteine through the conserved F or W. Each record gives: J gene, clone size, V gene, D gene, CDR3 protein, CDR3 DNA. The D gene is left open where the match is weak. Size tells how often a clone was seen (once, few, many) or the class of an expanded clone, and some rows leave it out.

J gene: TRBJ2-7
clone size: .
V gene: TRBV7-7
D gene: .
CDR3 protein: CAIGGTLYEQYF
CDR3 DNA: TGTGCCATCGGTGGTACTCTCTACGAGCAGTACTTC

J gene: TRBJ1-2
clone size: .
V gene: TRBV18
D gene: TRBD1
CDR3 protein: CASSPRYRQGGDGYTF
CDR3 DNA: TGTGCCAGCTCACCAAGGTATCGACAGGGAGGCGATGGCTACACCTTC

J gene: TRBJ2-1
clone size: .
V gene: TRBV13
D gene: TRBD2
CDR3 protein: CASSKTSGSRSYNEQFF
CDR3 DNA: TGTGCCAGCAGCAAGACTAGCGGGAGTCGTTCCTACAATGAGCAGTTCTTC

J gene: TRBJ2-5
clone size: .
V gene: TRBV11-2
D gene: .
CDR3 protein: CASSLVSVGETQYF
CDR3 DNA: TGTGCCAGCAGCTTAGTGAGCGTAGGGGAGACCCAGTACTTC

J gene: TRBJ2-7
clone size: .
V gene: TRBV10-3
D gene: .
CDR3 protein: CAIQREQGLYEQYF
CDR3 DNA: TGTGCCATCCAGAGGGAGCAGGGACTGTACGAGCAGTACTTC

J gene: TRBJ2-3
clone size: .
V gene: TRBV4-3
D gene: .
CDR3 protein: CASSQDIRRGLTSTDTQYF
CDR3 DNA: TGCGCCAGCAGCCAAGATATTCGTCGGGGCCTAACTAGCACAGATACGCAGTATTTT

J gene: TRBJ2-7
clone size: .
V gene: TRBV5-1
D gene: TRBD2
CDR3 protein: CASSPGGYEQYF
CDR3 DNA: TGCGCCAGCAGCCCGGGGGGCTACGAGCAGTACTTC

J gene: TRBJ2-7
clone size: .
V gene: TRBV7-2
D gene: .
CDR3 protein: CASSLAQQGPPYEQYF
CDR3 DNA: TGTGCCAGCAGCTTAGCGCAGCAGGGCCCCCCCTACGAGCAGTACTTC

J gene: TRBJ2-7
clone size: .
V gene: TRBV19
D gene: .
CDR3 protein: CASRPGGGEQYF
CDR3 DNA: TGTGCCAGTCGTCCAGGGGGAGGAGAGCAGTACTTC

J gene: TRBJ1-3
clone size: .
V gene: TRBV5-6
D gene: .
CDR3 protein: CASSLGTGFGNTIYF
CDR3 DNA: TGTGCCAGCAGCTTGGGAACAGGGTTCGGAAACACCATATATTTT

J gene: TRBJ1-2
clone size: few
V gene: TRBV6-5
D gene: TRBD1
CDR3 protein: CASSYLTGGHGYTF
CDR3 DNA: TGTGCCAGCAGTTACCTGACAGGGGGGCATGGCTACACCTTC

J gene: TRBJ1-6
clone size: .
V gene: TRBV28
D gene: .
CDR3 protein: CASSPTTAYSPLHF
CDR3 DNA: TGTGCCAGCAGTCCGACGACAGCTTATTCACCCCTCCACTTT

J gene: TRBJ2-7
clone size: .
V gene: TRBV5-4
D gene: .
CDR3 protein: CASSLGTGISNEQYF
CDR3 DNA: TGTGCCAGCAGCTTGGGTACAGGGATTAGTAACGAGCAGTACTTC

J gene: TRBJ2-1
clone size: few
V gene: TRBV29-1
D gene: TRBD2
CDR3 protein: CSVEGEGAGVNEQFF
CDR3 DNA: TGCAGCGTTGAAGGTGAAGGGGCGGGAGTCAATGAGCAGTTCTTC

J gene: TRBJ2-1
clone size: few
V gene: TRBV9
D gene: .
CDR3 protein: CASSGEIAGGGEQFF
CDR3 DNA: TGTGCCAGCAGCGGAGAGATAGCAGGAGGGGGTGAGCAGTTCTTC

J gene: TRBJ2-7
clone size: .
V gene: TRBV7-2
D gene: TRBD1
CDR3 protein: CASRPTGTGYEQYF
CDR3 DNA: TGTGCCAGCAGACCAACCGGGACAGGTTACGAGCAGTACTTC

J gene: TRBJ1-2
clone size: .
V gene: TRBV28
D gene: .
CDR3 protein: CASTITGPSYGYTF
CDR3 DNA: TGTGCCAGCACCATAACGGGACCGAGCTATGGCTACACCTTC

J gene: TRBJ2-5
clone size: .
V gene: TRBV5-4
D gene: TRBD1
CDR3 protein: CASSSDRGRTQYF
CDR3 DNA: TGTGCCAGCAGCTCAGACAGGGGACGGACCCAGTACTTC

J gene: TRBJ2-5
clone size: .
V gene: TRBV5-1
D gene: TRBD2
CDR3 protein: CASSTGTSGGAGETQYF
CDR3 DNA: TGCGCCAGCAGCACCGGGACTAGCGGGGGGGCAGGAGAGACCCAGTACTTC

J gene: TRBJ1-2
clone size: .
V gene: TRBV5-8
D gene: TRBD1
CDR3 protein: CASSLAGTVMDF
CDR3 DNA: TGTGCCAGCAGCTTGGCCGGGACAGTCATGGACTTC

J gene: TRBJ1-3
clone size: few
V gene: TRBV5-1
D gene: .
CDR3 protein: CASRRDHPSSGNTIYF
CDR3 DNA: TGCGCCAGCAGAAGGGATCACCCAAGCTCTGGAAACACCATATATTTT

J gene: TRBJ2-7
clone size: .
V gene: TRBV18
D gene: .
CDR3 protein: CASSPPDGGREQYF
CDR3 DNA: TGTGCCAGCTCACCACCGGACGGTGGTCGGGAGCAGTACTTC

J gene: TRBJ2-3
clone size: .
V gene: TRBV29-1
D gene: .
CDR3 protein: CSVERLADLQYF
CDR3 DNA: TGCAGCGTTGAGAGATTGGCGGACTTGCAGTATTTT